The clone carrying this T cell receptor beta chain was seen a handful of times. In the authors' methods: Nucleated cell number was recorded as an estimate derived from reference gene primer amplification. Assay used: immunoSEQ multiplex PCR; TCRdb lists only in-frame clones, some missing. The D gene and trimming were derived from the DNA, and the V and J assignments and clone size from that table. The table has 50,000 to 75,000 clones, 65% to 85% seen once; the top ten hold just over 20%. This record belongs to a study of blood T cell repertoires in COVID-19. The wider study: Sites across the United States, Italy and Spain contributed samples from acute and convalescent COVID-19. Sample material is recorded as cDNA or gDNA derived from T cells, B-cell-depleted T cells, or PBMCs.

The source of this sequence is an elderly woman with active or convalescent COVID-19. The sequenced sample consisted of peripheral blood.

CDR3 nucleotide sequence: TGTGCCAGTACCATGAGTGGAGACTATCAGCCCCAGCATTTT. Residues: CASTMSGDYQPQHF. This sequence joins TRBV19 and TRBJ1-5, with D unresolved. V was pared by 7 bases and J by 5 bases, with 15 bases between. CDR3 size: 14 residues. Looked up from germline, CDR1 is LNHDA and CDR2 is SQIVND (reference sequence).